This T cell receptor (beta chain) was documented in a study of cytomegalovirus exposure and HLA in healthy donors. Findings and caveats of the study: Among the CMV-associated chains, a few were confirmed in vitro as specific for CMV antigens.

A single count supports this clone. The antigen remains unidentified. The CDR3 is 15 residues long. CDR1 and CDR2 from the germline V gene are SGHDN and FVKESK. The junction had 7 bases not matched to a gene; V was cut back by 3 bases and J by 4 bases. PCR employed 60 Vbeta and 13 Jbeta primers. Clones were read by immunoSEQ multiplex PCR, and TCRdb kept only the in-frame ones, dropping some. The sample carries some 120,000 clones, 60% to 85% recorded once. This sequence originates from a female donor in good health and CMV-seronegative. The rearrangement joins TRBV14 to TRBJ2-5; 8 bases map to TRBD2. The sample taken for sequencing was PBMCs. Here the CDR3 DNA reads TGTGCCAGCAGCCAGGTCGCGGGGGGACGAGAGACCCAGTACTTC. As protein: CASSQVAGGRETQYF.